Given below is one TCR beta chain in context. This record comes from a study of cytomegalovirus exposure and HLA in healthy donors. This CDR3 region has 15 residues. The V gene end was trimmed by 7 bases and the J gene end by 1 base; junction bases not matched to a gene: 7. Looked up from germline, CDR1 is MNHEY and CDR2 is SVGAGI. With 60 Vbeta and 13 Jbeta primers, the PCR was carried out. As handled by the study authors: An analysis that came later counted 80 million or so unique TCR beta chains, approximately 10 million shared. This table comes from immunoSEQ multiplex PCR, and its TCRdb copy is limited to in-frame clones, with some not included. V and J calls and clone size follow that table, whereas D and trimming were derived from the DNA. The top ten hold approximately 1.6% of the sample, which has around 140,000 clones, over 70% seen once.

The sample was PBMCs. This rearrangement joins TRBV6-5 to TRBJ1-3, with TRBD1 matching 7 bases. This receptor was identified in a woman under 30 in good health and CMV-seronegative. CDR3 nucleotides: TGTGCCAGCAAGATAACAGGGGTATCTGGAAACACCATATATTTT. It encodes CASKITGVSGNTIYF.